This TCR beta chain derives from a study of response to subunit inactivated influenza vaccine. TCRdb called the RT-PCR reads again in MiXCR, with one record for every CDR3 protein. The sample has 650,000 to 800,000 distinct CDR3 sequences, approximately 15% seen once. CDR1 SGHDT and CDR2 YYEEEE come from the germline V gene. The CDR3 is 13 amino acids. Trimming stripped 2 bases from V and 4 bases from J, with 10 bases between. This clonotype came up many times. What it recognizes is unknown. The study's findings and limits: There was a suggestion from the authors that each seasonal influenza vaccination recruits few new T cells.

The sequence derives from a man between 50 and 59 years old who received an inactivated influenza vaccine. The genes are TRBV5-6 and TRBJ2-7; D may match TRBD1 or TRBD2 (5 bases each). Sequenced here: PBMCs from blood, sampled approximately 15 days before vaccination. The CDR3 coding sequence is TGTGCCAGCAGCTTCTCCAGGGAGTACGAGCAGTACTTC. It specifies CASSFSREYEQYF. Looking up the rest from reference TRBV5-6 and TRBJ2-7 gives the full variable domain: DAGVTQSPTHLIKTRGQQVTLRCSPKSGHDTVSWYQQALGQGPQFIFQYYEEEERQRGNFPDRFSGHQFPNYSSELNVNALLLGDSALYLCASSFSREYEQYFGPGTRLTVT.